The T cell receptor (beta chain) described here comes from a study of PD-1 blockade in classical Hodgkin lymphoma. General study findings and limits: Healthy donors reportedly exceeded newly diagnosed patients in baseline TCR diversity. Possibly reflecting disease activity or prior therapy, repertoire differences have causes that remain undefined.

Repertoires were generated with immunoSEQ multiplex PCR, while TCRdb's copy carries only in-frame clones and drops some. The sample holds fewer than 30,000 clones, roughly 90% seen once. Time point defined: newly diagnosed, previously untreated cHL patient sample. CD4+ T cells were purified from thawed PBMCs by negative selection. Comparison relied on PBMCs that came from newly diagnosed, untreated classical Hodgkin lymphoma. The CDR3 spans 13 residues. Per the germline V gene, CDR1 is LNHDA and CDR2 is SQIVND (reference sequence). V was shortened by 2 bases and J by 3 bases, with 5 bases between the two germline ends. Turning to this clone: Its antigen is not identified.

The rearrangement links TRBV19 to TRBJ1-5, with unresolved D. This receptor was identified in a human donor with classical Hodgkin lymphoma. The sequenced material came from CD4+ T cells from blood. CDR3 in DNA: TGTGCCAGTAGTATAATGTTCAATCAGCCCCAGCATTTT. Translating it yields CASSIMFNQPQHF.